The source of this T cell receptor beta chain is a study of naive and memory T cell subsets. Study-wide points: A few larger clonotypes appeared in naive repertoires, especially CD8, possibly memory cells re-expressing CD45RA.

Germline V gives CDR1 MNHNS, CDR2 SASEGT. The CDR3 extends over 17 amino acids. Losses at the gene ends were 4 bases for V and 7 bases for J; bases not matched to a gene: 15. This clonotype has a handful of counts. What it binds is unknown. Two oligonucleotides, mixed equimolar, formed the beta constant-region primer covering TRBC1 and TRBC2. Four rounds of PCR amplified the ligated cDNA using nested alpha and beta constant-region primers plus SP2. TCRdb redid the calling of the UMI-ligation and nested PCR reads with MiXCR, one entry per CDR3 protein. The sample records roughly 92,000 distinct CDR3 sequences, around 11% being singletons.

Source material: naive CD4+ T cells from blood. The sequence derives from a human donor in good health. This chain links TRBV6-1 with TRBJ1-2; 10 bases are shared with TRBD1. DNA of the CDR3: TGTGCCAGCAGTGCCGATAGACAGGGGGCGAAGGCGGTTGGCTACACCTTC. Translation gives CASSADRQGAKAVGYTF.